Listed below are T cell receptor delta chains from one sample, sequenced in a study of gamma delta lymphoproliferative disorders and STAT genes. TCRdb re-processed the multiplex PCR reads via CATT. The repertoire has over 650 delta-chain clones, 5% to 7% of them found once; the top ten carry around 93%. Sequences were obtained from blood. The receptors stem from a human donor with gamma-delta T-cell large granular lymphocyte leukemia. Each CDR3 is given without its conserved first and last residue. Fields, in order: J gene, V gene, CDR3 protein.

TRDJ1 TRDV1 ALGELTWKPSYWGIGGYTDKLI
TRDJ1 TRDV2 ACDALHLTGGPDKLI
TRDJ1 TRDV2 ACENGGYGWADKLI
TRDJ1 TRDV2 ACDRITGGYGKGADKLI
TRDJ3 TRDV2 ACDTVTGEISWDTRQMF
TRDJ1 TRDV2 ACDTVSTGGYSTDKLI
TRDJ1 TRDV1 ALGENSSYLIYWGIRDTDKLI
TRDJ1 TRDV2 ACDVLLGDTHTDKLI
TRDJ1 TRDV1 ALGELTQAVLVLADKLI
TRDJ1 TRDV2 ACDTVEGWGIPDKLI
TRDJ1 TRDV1 ALGELVEPNRYWGRCRLI
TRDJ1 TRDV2 ACDTLSRGIRRTDKLI
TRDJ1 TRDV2 ACDTLTGGYGGTDKLI
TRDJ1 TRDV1 ALGELTQAVLVLTDKLI
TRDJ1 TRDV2 ACDTVGLGENGADKLI
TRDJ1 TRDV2 ATLGAPDKLI
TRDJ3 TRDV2 ACDTVEGWGIRVGSWDTRQMF
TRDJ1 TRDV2 ACDTILGGDHPYTDKLI
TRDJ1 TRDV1 ALGEPIAFLALWGSHTDKLI
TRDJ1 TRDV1 ALGEPPRPSFKLGNPYTDKLI
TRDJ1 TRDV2 ACDTVVYTDKLI
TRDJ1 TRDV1 ALGAPFFRGGSGGYTDKLI
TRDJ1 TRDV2 ACDNIGESPDKLI
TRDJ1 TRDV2 ACDDIKQTGGYGIDKLI